The rows below give T cell receptor beta chains drawn from one sample of a study of beta chain features in type 1 diabetes. Here immunoSEQ multiplex PCR was the method, and the copy in TCRdb shows in-frame clones only, minus some. The sample comprises 400,000 to 450,000 clones, about 14% of which are singletons, and approximately 0.038% rests with the top ten. Input material: naive CD4+ T cells from blood. These receptors all stem from a man aged 25-40 years in good health. Both conserved end residues are part of each CDR3. D genes are given only for firm matches. Clone size is stated in some rows and not others, as once, few, many or a class when expanded.

size	V	D	J	length	DNA	CDR3
few	TRBV29-1	NA	TRBJ2-3	15	TGCAGCGTTGGCTCCCATGTCGGGGGTTTGGATACGCAGTATTTT	CSVGSHVGGLDTQYF
few	TRBV6-6	NA	TRBJ1-5	14	TGTGCCAGCCGTTTATTCAGTGACAATCAGCCCCAGCATTTT	CASRLFSDNQPQHF
NA	TRBV30	TRBD1	TRBJ2-2	16	TGTGCCTGCCAGACCTCGGGACAGAAGAACACCGGGGAGCTGTTTTTT	CACQTSGQKNTGELFF
few	TRBV29-1	NA	TRBJ1-5	13	TGCAGCGTTGGTCTCTCACGCAATCAGCCCCAGCATTTT	CSVGLSRNQPQHF
few	TRBV19	NA	TRBJ1-4	12	TGTGCCAGTCATGGAGGGGGTGAAAAACTGTTTTTT	CASHGGGEKLFF
few	TRBV19	NA	TRBJ2-4	11	TGTGCCAGTAGTTTCTTGAGCATTCAGTACTTC	CASSFLSIQYF
many	TRBV7-2	NA	TRBJ2-5	11	TGTGCCAGCAGCTTACTGGAGACCCAGTACTTC	CASSLLETQYF
NA	TRBV18	NA	TRBJ2-7	12	TGTGCCAGCTCACCGGGGGCAGGCGAGCAGTACTTC	CASSPGAGEQYF
few	TRBV5-4	NA	TRBJ2-7	13	TGTGCCAGCAGCTCGGGTGGTACCTACGAGCAGTACTTC	CASSSGGTYEQYF
NA	TRBV11-2	TRBD1	TRBJ2-7	14	TGTGCCAGCAGGGTCCCGGGACAGAACTACGAGCAGTACTTC	CASRVPGQNYEQYF
few	TRBV30	NA	TRBJ1-1	12	TGTGCCTGGACCGGGGGGAGCACTGAAGCTTTCTTT	CAWTGGSTEAFF
few	TRBV7-6	TRBD1	TRBJ1-5	17	TGTGCCAGCAGCTTAGCCTTCAGGGGGCCTGGCAATCAGCCCCAGCATTTT	CASSLAFRGPGNQPQHF
few	TRBV6-1	TRBD2	TRBJ2-3	18	TGTGCCAGCAGTGAAATGCTAGCGGGGGGACCTGCCGCGAGTACGCAGTATTTT	CASSEMLAGGPAASTQYF
few	TRBV10-3	NA	TRBJ1-4	14	TGTGCCATCAGTGGGGCAGGGACTAATGAAAAACTGTTTTTT	CAISGAGTNEKLFF
NA	TRBV28	NA	TRBJ2-2	12	TGTGCCAGCAGTTTATTGTGGGGGGAGCTGTTTTTT	CASSLLWGELFF
NA	TRBV7-2	NA	TRBJ2-1	14	TGTGCCAGCAGCTTAGTGCGTAGCGCCTATGAGCAGTTCTTC	CASSLVRSAYEQFF